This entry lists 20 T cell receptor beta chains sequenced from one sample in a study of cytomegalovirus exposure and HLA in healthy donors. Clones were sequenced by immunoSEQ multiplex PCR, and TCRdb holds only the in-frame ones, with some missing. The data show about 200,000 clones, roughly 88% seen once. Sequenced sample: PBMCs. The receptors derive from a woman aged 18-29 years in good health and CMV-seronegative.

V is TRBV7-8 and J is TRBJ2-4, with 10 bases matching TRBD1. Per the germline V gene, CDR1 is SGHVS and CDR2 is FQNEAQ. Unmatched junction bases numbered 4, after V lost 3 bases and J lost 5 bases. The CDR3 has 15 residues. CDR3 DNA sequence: TGTGCCAGCAGCTTCACCGGGACAGGGGAAAACATTCAGTACTTC. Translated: CASSFTGTGENIQYF. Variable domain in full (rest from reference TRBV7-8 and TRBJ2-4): GAGVSQSPRYKVAKRGQDVALRCDPISGHVSLFWYQQALGQGPEFLTYFQNEAQLDKSGLPSDRFFAERPEGSVSTLKIQRTQQEDSAVYLCASSFTGTGENIQYFGAGTRLSVL.

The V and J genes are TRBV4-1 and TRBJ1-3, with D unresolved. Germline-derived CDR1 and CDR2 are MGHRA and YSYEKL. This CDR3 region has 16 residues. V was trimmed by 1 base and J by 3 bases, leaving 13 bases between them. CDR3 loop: CASSQGLVRLGNTIYF. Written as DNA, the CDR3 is TGCGCCAGCAGCCAAGGACTGGTTCGCCTTGGAAACACCATATATTTT.

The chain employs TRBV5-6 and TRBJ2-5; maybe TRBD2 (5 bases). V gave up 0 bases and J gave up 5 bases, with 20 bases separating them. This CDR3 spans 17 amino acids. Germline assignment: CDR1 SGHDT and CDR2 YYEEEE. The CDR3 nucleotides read TGTGCCAGCAGCTTGGGTTCCGCTAGCATCGATGTCGAGACCCAGTACTTC. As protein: CASSLGSASIDVETQYF.

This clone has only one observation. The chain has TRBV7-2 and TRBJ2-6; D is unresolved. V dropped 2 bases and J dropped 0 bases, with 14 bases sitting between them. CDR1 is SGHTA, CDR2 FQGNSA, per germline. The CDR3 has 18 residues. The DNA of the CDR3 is TGTGCCAGCAGCTTATTTGGTACAGCCATCTCTGGGGCCAACGTCCTGACTTTC. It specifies CASSLFGTAISGANVLTF.

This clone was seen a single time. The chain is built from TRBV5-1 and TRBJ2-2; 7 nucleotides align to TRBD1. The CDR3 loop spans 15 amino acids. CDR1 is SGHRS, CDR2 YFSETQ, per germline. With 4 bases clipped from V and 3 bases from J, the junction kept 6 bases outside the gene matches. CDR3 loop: CASSIRQGDTGELFF. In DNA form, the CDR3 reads TGCGCCAGCAGCATAAGACAGGGAGACACCGGGGAGCTGTTTTTT.

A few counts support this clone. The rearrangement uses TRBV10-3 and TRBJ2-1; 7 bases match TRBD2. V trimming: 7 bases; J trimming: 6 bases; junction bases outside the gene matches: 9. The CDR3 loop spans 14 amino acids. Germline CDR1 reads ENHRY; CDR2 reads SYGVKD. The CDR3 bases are TGTGCCATCAAGGTACGGGAGGTGACCAATGAGCAGTTCTTC. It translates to CAIKVREVTNEQFF.

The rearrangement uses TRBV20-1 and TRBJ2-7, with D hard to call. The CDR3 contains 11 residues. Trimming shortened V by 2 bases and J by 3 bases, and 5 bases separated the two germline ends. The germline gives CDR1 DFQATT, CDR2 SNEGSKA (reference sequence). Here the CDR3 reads CSARQIYEQYF. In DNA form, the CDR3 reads TGCAGTGCTAGACAGATCTACGAGCAGTACTTC.

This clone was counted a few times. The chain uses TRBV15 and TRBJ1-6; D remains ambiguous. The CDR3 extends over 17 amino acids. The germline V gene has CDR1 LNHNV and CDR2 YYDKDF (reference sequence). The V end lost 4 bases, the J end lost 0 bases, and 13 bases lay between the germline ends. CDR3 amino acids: CATSTSQHSSYNSPLHF. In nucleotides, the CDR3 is TGTGCCACCAGCACGTCCCAACACAGCTCCTATAATTCACCCCTCCACTTT.

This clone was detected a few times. The CDR3 nucleotides are TGTGCCAGCAGCTTTTTAGGGGAAAACCAGCCCCAGCATTTT. It translates to CASSFLGENQPQHF. The chain uses TRBV5-8 and TRBJ1-5, with a weak D call TRBD1 (5 bases). The CDR3 covers 14 residues. Trimming took 2 bases from V and 7 from J, leaving 13 bases between them. Germline V lookup: CDR1 SGHTS, CDR2 YDEGEE.

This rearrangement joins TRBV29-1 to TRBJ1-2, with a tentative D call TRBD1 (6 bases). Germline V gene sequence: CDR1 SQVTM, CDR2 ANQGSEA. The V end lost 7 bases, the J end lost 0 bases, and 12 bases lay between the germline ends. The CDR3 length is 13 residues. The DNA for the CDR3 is TGCAGCGCCCGACAGGAAGCTAACTATGGCTACACCTTC. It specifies CSARQEANYGYTF.

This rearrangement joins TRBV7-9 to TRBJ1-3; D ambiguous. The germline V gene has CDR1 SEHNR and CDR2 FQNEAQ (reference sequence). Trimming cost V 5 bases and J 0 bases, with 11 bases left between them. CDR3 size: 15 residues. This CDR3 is CASSQAPLSGNTIYF. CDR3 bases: TGTGCCAGCAGCCAGGCACCGCTCTCTGGAAACACCATATATTTT.

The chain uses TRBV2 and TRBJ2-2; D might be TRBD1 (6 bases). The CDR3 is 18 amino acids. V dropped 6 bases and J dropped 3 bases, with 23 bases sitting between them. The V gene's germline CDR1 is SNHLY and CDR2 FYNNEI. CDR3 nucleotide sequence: TGTGCCAGCAGGCTCTCAATCCGGGACACCTTGCACACCGGGGAGCTGTTTTTT. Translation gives CASRLSIRDTLHTGELFF.

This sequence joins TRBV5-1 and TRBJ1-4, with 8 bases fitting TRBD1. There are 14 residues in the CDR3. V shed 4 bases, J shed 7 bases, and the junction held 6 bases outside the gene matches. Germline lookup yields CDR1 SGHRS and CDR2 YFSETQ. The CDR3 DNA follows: TGCGCCAGCAGCCAGGACAGGGAGGGTGAAAAACTGTTTTTT. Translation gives CASSQDREGEKLFF.

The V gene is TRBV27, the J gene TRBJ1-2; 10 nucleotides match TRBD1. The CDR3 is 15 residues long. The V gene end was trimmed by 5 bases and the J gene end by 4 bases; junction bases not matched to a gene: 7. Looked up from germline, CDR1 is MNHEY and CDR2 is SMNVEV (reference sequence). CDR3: CASSGLGTGVYGYTF. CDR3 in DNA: TGTGCCAGCAGTGGACTCGGGACAGGGGTCTATGGCTACACCTTC.

The CDR3 here is CASSLLAGGGDTQYF. The CDR3 DNA reads as TGTGCCAGCAGCCTACTAGCGGGCGGTGGGGATACGCAGTATTTT. The chain is built from TRBV7-9 and TRBJ2-3; 9 positions match TRBD2. V shed 5 bases and J 6 bases; nucleotides not matched to a gene: 9. The germline CDR1 and CDR2 sequences are SEHNR and FQNEAQ (reference sequence). The CDR3 covers 15 residues. Full variable domain (outside the CDR3, taken from reference TRBV7-9 and TRBJ2-3): DTGVSQNPRHKITKRGQNVTFRCDPISEHNRLYWYRQTLGQGPEFLTYFQNEAQLEKSRLLSDRFSAERPKGSFSTLEIQRTEQGDSAMYLCASSLLAGGGDTQYFGPGTRLTVL.

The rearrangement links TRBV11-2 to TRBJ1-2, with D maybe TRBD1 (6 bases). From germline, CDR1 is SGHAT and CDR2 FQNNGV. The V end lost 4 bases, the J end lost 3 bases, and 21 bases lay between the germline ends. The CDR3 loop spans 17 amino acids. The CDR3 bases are TGTGCCAGCAGCTCGGGGTACGACAGGTTTGAGGACTATGGCTACACCTTC. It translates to CASSSGYDRFEDYGYTF.

The CDR3 region is CASSGPGTGVVNQPQHF. In DNA, the CDR3 is TGTGCCAGCAGTGGTCCCGGGACAGGGGTAGTCAATCAGCCCCAGCATTTT. The rearrangement links TRBV25-1 to TRBJ1-5; TRBD1 matches 10 bases. Losses at the gene ends were 4 bases for V and 3 bases for J; bases not matched to a gene: 9. Germline V CDR1 and CDR2: MGHDK, SYGVNS. The CDR3 runs to 17 residues.

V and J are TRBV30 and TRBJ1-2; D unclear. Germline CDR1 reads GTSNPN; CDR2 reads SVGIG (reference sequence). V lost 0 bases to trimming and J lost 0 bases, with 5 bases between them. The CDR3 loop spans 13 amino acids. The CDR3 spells CAWSVEANYGYTF. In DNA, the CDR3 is TGTGCCTGGAGTGTAGAGGCTAACTATGGCTACACCTTC. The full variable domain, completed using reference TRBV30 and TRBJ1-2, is SQTIHQWPATLVQPVGSPLSLECTVEGTSNPNLYWYRQAAGRGLQLLFYSVGIGQISSEVPQNLSASRPQDRQFILSSKKLLLSDSGFYLCAWSVEANYGYTFGSGTRLTVV.

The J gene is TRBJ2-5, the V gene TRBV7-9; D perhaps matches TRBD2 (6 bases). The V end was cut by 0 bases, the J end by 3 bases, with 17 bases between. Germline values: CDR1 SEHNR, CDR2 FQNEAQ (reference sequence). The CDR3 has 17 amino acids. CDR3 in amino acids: CASSLAPPGLIKETQYF. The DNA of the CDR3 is TGTGCCAGCAGCTTAGCGCCACCGGGACTTATAAAAGAGACCCAGTACTTC.

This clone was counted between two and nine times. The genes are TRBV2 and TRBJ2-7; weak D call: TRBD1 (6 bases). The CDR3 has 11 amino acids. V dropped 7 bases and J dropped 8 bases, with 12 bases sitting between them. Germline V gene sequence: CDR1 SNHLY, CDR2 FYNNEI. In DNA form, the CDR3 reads TGTGCCAGCACCCAAGGGACAAAGCAGTACTTC. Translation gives CASTQGTKQYF.